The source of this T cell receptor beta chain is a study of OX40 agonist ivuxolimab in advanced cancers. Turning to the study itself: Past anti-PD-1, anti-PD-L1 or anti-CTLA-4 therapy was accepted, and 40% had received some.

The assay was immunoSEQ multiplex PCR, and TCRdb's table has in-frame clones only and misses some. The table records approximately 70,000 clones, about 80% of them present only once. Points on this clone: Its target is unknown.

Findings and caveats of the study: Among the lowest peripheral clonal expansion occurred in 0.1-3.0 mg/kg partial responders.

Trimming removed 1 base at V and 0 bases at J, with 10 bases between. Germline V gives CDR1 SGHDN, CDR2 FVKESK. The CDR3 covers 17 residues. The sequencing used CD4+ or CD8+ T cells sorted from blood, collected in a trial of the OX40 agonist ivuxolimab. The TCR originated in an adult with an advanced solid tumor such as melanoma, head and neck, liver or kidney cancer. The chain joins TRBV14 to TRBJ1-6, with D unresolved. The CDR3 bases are TGTGCCAGCAGCCAAGGGCTGGAGAGCTCCTATAATTCACCCCTCCACTTT. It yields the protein CASSQGLESSYNSPLHF.